These 27 T cell receptor beta chains were sequenced from one sample in a study of patients and donors after allogeneic stem cell transplantation. One entry per CDR3 protein results from TCRdb running MiXCR on the RT-PCR reads. The table lists approximately 170,000 distinct CDR3 sequences, nearly 25% of them singletons, with roughly a quarter in the top ten. The sample taken for sequencing was blood, either unsorted or a sorted T cell fraction (not recorded which). These receptors were taken from a human donor who was either an allogeneic HSCT recipient or a stem cell or donor lymphocyte infusion donor (not recorded which). It is not recorded whose cells these are; they may come from a transplant donor.

In its sample, this clonotype was seen many times. The chain uses TRBV7-6 and TRBJ2-2, with D uncertain. V lost 0 bases and J 8 bases, leaving 4 bases between the germline ends. CDR1 SGHVS and CDR2 FNYEAQ come from the germline V gene. The CDR3 extends over 12 amino acids. As DNA, the CDR3 is TGTGCCAGCAGCTTAGCGGGTGGGGAGCTGTTTTTT. Residues: CASSLAGGELFF. The full variable domain, completed using reference TRBV7-6 and TRBJ2-2, is GAGVSQSPRYKVTKRGQDVALRCDPISGHVSLYWYRQALGQGPEFLTYFNYEAQQDKSGLPNDRFSAERPEGSISTLTIQRTEQRDSAMYRCASSLAGGELFFGEGSRLTVL.

The chain couples TRBV19 to TRBJ1-1; a possible D gene is TRBD1 (5 bases). The CDR3 has 15 residues. CDR1 and CDR2 (germline): LNHDA, SQIVND (reference sequence). Trimming removed 7 bases at V and 2 bases at J, with 17 bases between. CDR3 bases: TGTGCCAGTACCAAGATGGGGACGGATAACACTGAAGCTTTCTTT. Translating gives CASTKMGTDNTEAFF.

V and J are TRBV5-1 and TRBJ2-1; D is unresolved. The CDR3 loop spans 12 amino acids. Looked up from germline, CDR1 is SGHRS and CDR2 is YFSETQ. V was shortened by 2 bases and J by 5 bases, with 5 bases between the two germline ends. In nucleotides, the CDR3 is TGCGCCAGCAGCTTCCTAAACAATGAGCAGTTCTTC. Translation gives CASSFLNNEQFF. The full variable domain, rest sourced from reference TRBV5-1 and TRBJ2-1, is KAGVTQTPRYLIKTRGQQVTLSCSPISGHRSVSWYQQTPGQGLQFLFEYFSETQRNKGNFPGRFSGRQFSNSRSEMNVSTLELGDSALYLCASSFLNNEQFFGPGTRLTVL.

Ten or more counts support this clonotype. This chain uses TRBV12-3 or TRBV12-4 with TRBJ1-1, with 7 bases matching TRBD1. This CDR3 is built from 12 residues. V lost 5 bases to trimming and J lost 7 bases; unmatched junction nucleotides: 4. CDR3 region: CASSPGQLEAFF. In DNA, the CDR3 is TGTGCCAGCAGTCCGGGACAGCTTGAAGCTTTCTTT.

The count of this clonotype is one. The chain joins TRBV20-1 to TRBJ2-7, with D perhaps matching TRBD1 or TRBD2 (5 bases each). Trimming took off 5 bases at V and 3 bases at J, with 8 bases between the two ends. The CDR3 extends over 11 amino acids. Germline V gene sequence: CDR1 DFQATT, CDR2 SNEGSKA (reference sequence). The chain's CDR3 is CSAGDGYEQYF. CDR3 in DNA: TGCAGTGCTGGGGACGGCTACGAGCAGTACTTC.

There are a few counts of this clonotype. This chain uses TRBV3-1 with TRBJ1-1; D not certain. The CDR3 has 16 amino acids. Trimming stripped 3 bases from V and 0 bases from J, with 14 bases between. CDR1 is LGHDT, CDR2 YNNKEL, per germline (reference sequence). The CDR3 loop is CASSHAPDGMNTEAFF. DNA for the CDR3: TGTGCCAGCAGCCACGCCCCCGACGGTATGAACACTGAAGCTTTCTTT. Based on the CDR3 plus reference TRBV3-1 and TRBJ1-1, the full variable domain is DTAVSQTPKYLVTQMGNDKSIKCEQNLGHDTMYWYKQDSKKFLKIMFSYNNKELIINETVPNRFSPKSPDKAHLNLHINSLELGDSAVYFCASSHAPDGMNTEAFFGQGTRLTVV.

The table lists this clonotype with many counts. The chain is built from TRBV10-3 and TRBJ1-2; D unclear. Germline lookup yields CDR1 ENHRY and CDR2 SYGVKD. With 0 bases removed from V and 5 bases from J, the gap between germline ends came to 13 bases. This CDR3 region has 15 residues. CDR3 nucleotide sequence: TGTGCCATCAGTGAGTCGAGAAGCAGGCTGTATGGCTACACCTTC. As protein: CAISESRSRLYGYTF.

The chain links TRBV4-3 to TRBJ2-1; TRBD1 agrees at 7 bases. The J segment lost 6 bases and the V segment lost 4 bases, leaving 9 bases of the junction unmatched. CDR1 is LGHNA and CDR2 is YSLEER in the germline V gene. The CDR3 totals 15 residues. The CDR3 sequence: CASSPIDRVGNEQFF. DNA for the CDR3: TGCGCCAGCAGCCCGATTGACAGGGTGGGCAATGAGCAGTTCTTC.

This clonotype occurred a few times. The genes are TRBV18 and TRBJ1-2; no reliable D call. The CDR3 is 14 amino acids. The germline V gene has CDR1 KGHSH and CDR2 LQKENI. Trimming cost V 1 base and J 3 bases, with 9 bases left between them. The CDR3 loop is CASSPRAGDYGYTF. CDR3 DNA: TGTGCCAGCTCACCACGGGCAGGTGACTATGGCTACACCTTC.

V usage is TRBV12-3 or TRBV12-4 and J usage is TRBJ1-1; D remains ambiguous. The V end was cut by 4 bases, the J end by 0 bases, with 9 bases between. CDR3 length equals 14 residues. CDR3 residues: CASSSGPLNTEAFF. CDR3 DNA sequence: TGTGCCAGCAGTTCGGGTCCTTTGAACACTGAAGCTTTCTTT.

This clonotype was seen many times. The V and J genes are TRBV29-1 and TRBJ1-1; 11 positions agree with TRBD1. Trimming cost V 7 bases and J 5 bases; bases outside gene matches: 6. This CDR3 contains 13 residues. Per the germline V gene, CDR1 is SQVTM and CDR2 is ANQGSEA. The CDR3 sequence is CSARTGGWTEAFF. The CDR3 coding sequence is TGCAGCGCCAGGACAGGGGGCTGGACTGAAGCTTTCTTT.

Many counts were recorded for this clonotype. This sequence joins TRBV20-1 and TRBJ1-4, with TRBD1 matching over 7 bases. The CDR3 has 15 residues. Trimming at V came to 4 bases and at J to 7 bases, leaving 12 bases not matched to a gene. Germline CDR1 reads DFQATT; CDR2 reads SNEGSKA (reference sequence). This chain's CDR3 is CSANMEGARREKLFF. The CDR3 DNA reads TGCAGTGCTAATATGGAGGGGGCGCGTCGTGAAAAACTGTTTTTT.

The chain couples TRBV5-1 to TRBJ2-6; D ambiguous. The CDR3 runs 16 residues. V lost 0 bases and J 4 bases, leaving 11 bases between the germline ends. In germline, CDR1 is SGHRS, CDR2 YFSETQ. CDR3 sequence: CASSLVTNWGANVLTF. In DNA form, the CDR3 reads TGCGCCAGCAGCTTGGTAACAAATTGGGGGGCCAACGTCCTGACTTTC.

V and J are TRBV5-1 and TRBJ2-7; tentatively, D is TRBD2 (6 bases). This CDR3 contains 14 residues. From germline, CDR1 is SGHRS and CDR2 YFSETQ. Trimming shortened V by 2 bases and J by 5 bases, and 14 bases separated the two germline ends. CDR3 amino acids: CASSFGGLGDEQYF. DNA for the CDR3: TGCGCCAGCAGCTTTGGAGGGTTAGGCGACGAGCAGTACTTC.

The chain couples TRBV6-1 to TRBJ2-4; TRBD1 aligns across 9 bases. CDR1 MNHNS and CDR2 SASEGT come from the germline V gene. The CDR3 spans 14 residues. Unmatched junction bases numbered 4, after V lost 1 base and J lost 9 bases. The CDR3 reads CASSEGRQGGIQYF. CDR3 bases: TGTGCCAGCAGTGAAGGCCGACAGGGGGGCATTCAGTACTTC.

CDR3 bases: TGTGCCAGCAGTTTTAGGGGGGAGGATACGCAGTATTTT. The encoded protein is CASSFRGEDTQYF. This chain connects TRBV27 to TRBJ2-3, with D perhaps matching TRBD1 or TRBD2 (6 bases each). This CDR3 spans 13 amino acids. V lost 3 bases to trimming and J lost 6 bases, with 10 bases between them. Germline V gives CDR1 MNHEY, CDR2 SMNVEV (reference sequence).

The chain employs TRBV12-3 or TRBV12-4 and TRBJ1-6, with TRBD1 matching over 9 bases. The CDR3 loop spans 18 amino acids. Trimming cost V 3 bases and J 5 bases; bases outside gene matches: 11. The CDR3: CASSFYSGQGYDNSPLHF. Written as DNA, the CDR3 is TGTGCCAGCAGTTTCTATTCGGGACAGGGCTACGATAATTCACCCCTCCACTTT.

This clonotype was seen a handful of times. The chain couples TRBV18 to TRBJ1-3; D uncertain. Germline V gene lookup returns CDR1 KGHSH and CDR2 LQKENI. The CDR3 extends over 15 amino acids. Trimming shortened V by 4 bases and J by 0 bases, and 10 bases separated the two germline ends. CDR3 nucleotide sequence: TGTGCCAGCTCACACGGACCCTCCTCTGGAAACACCATATATTTT. Amino acid sequence: CASSHGPSSGNTIYF.

This clonotype has at least ten counts. This chain links TRBV12-3 or TRBV12-4 with TRBJ1-5; D is uncertain. The CDR3 is 12 amino acids. V lost 3 bases, J lost 6 bases, and 6 bases lay in between. CDR3 region: CASSFILQPQHF. The CDR3 DNA is TGTGCCAGCAGTTTCATTCTTCAGCCCCAGCATTTT.

This chain connects TRBV7-2 to TRBJ1-2, with D perhaps TRBD1 (6 bases). This CDR3 is 16 amino acids long. Germline assignment: CDR1 SGHTA and CDR2 FQGNSA. Trimming shortened V by 3 bases and J by 2 bases, and 16 bases separated the two germline ends. CDR3 residues: CASSFLGGRGNYGYTF. The CDR3 DNA reads TGTGCCAGCAGCTTCCTGGGCGGGAGGGGGAACTATGGCTACACCTTC.

V is TRBV6-5 and J is TRBJ2-2, with 9 bases that match TRBD2. This CDR3 region has 20 residues. Trimming took 6 bases from V and 1 from J; bases not matched to a gene: 18. Germline CDR1 is MNHEY and CDR2 is SVGAGI. Written as DNA, the CDR3 is TGTGCCAGCAGCCACCCCCTCAGTCGGCGGGAGGGGAAGAACACCGGGGAGCTGTTTTTT. Protein sequence: CASSHPLSRREGKNTGELFF.

This chain joins TRBV29-1 and TRBJ2-7; no definite D call. The germline gives CDR1 SQVTM, CDR2 ANQGSEA. This CDR3 is built from 13 residues. Trimming pared 6 bases from V and 0 bases from J, leaving 12 bases between. The chain's CDR3 is CSVHVENSYEQYF. CDR3 bases: TGCAGCGTCCACGTAGAGAACTCCTACGAGCAGTACTTC.

This clonotype was seen more than once but under ten times. The chain couples TRBV7-6 to TRBJ1-1, with TRBD1 matching 8 bases. The CDR3 consists of 15 residues. V dropped 2 bases and J dropped 6; count of bases not matched to a gene: 8. Germline CDR1 SGHVS, CDR2 FNYEAQ. DNA of the CDR3: TGTGCCAGCAGCTTATTACCAGGGGGCCTCGCTGAAGCTTTCTTT. Its translation is CASSLLPGGLAEAFF.

The chain employs TRBV29-1 and TRBJ2-7, with D possibly TRBD1 on 6 matching bases. The germline V gene has CDR1 SQVTM and CDR2 ANQGSEA. The CDR3 is made up of 16 amino acids. Deletions cut 4 bases from V and 2 bases from J, with 21 bases between. CDR3 protein: CSVVLTTSDRTYEQYF. CDR3 nucleotide sequence: TGCAGCGTTGTTTTGACTACCTCGGACAGAACCTACGAGCAGTACTTC.

This chain joins TRBV6-5 and TRBJ2-5; TRBD2 matches at 9 bases. This CDR3 is 15 amino acids long. Germline V gives CDR1 MNHEY, CDR2 SVGAGI. V gave up 8 bases and J gave up 0 bases; unmatched junction bases: 7. The CDR3 loop is CASGGSGGYQETQYF. CDR3 coding DNA: TGTGCCAGCGGCGGTAGCGGGGGCTACCAAGAGACCCAGTACTTC.

This clonotype showed up just once. V usage is TRBV10-3 and J usage is TRBJ1-6; possible D gene TRBD1, 5 bases. From germline, CDR1 is ENHRY and CDR2 SYGVKD. The CDR3 has 14 residues. With 5 bases removed from V and 6 bases from J, the gap between germline ends came to 11 bases. CDR3 sequence: CAISLTAFNSPLHF. The DNA of the CDR3 is TGTGCCATCAGTTTGACAGCTTTTAATTCACCCCTCCACTTT.

This clonotype is a singleton in its sample. This sequence joins TRBV5-8 and TRBJ2-3; TRBD2 agrees at 12 bases. Looked up from germline, CDR1 is SGHTS and CDR2 is YDEGEE. The ends lost 0 bases at V and 3 bases at J; junction bases unmatched: 8. The CDR3 is 18 amino acids. CDR3 sequence reads: CASSLAGTSGPLTDTQYF. The CDR3 nucleotides are TGTGCCAGCAGCTTGGCCGGGACTAGCGGGCCGTTGACAGATACGCAGTATTTT.